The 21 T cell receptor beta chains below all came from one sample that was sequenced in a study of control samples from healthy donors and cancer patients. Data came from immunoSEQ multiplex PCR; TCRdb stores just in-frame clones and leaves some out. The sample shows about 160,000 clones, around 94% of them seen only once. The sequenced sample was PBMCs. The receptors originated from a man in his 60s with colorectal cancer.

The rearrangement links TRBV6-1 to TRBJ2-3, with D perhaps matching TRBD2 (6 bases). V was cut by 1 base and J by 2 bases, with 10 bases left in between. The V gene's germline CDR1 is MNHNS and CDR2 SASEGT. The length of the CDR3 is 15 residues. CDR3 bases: TGTGCCAGCAGTGAAGACGGGGGATACACAGATACGCAGTATTTT. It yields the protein CASSEDGGYTDTQYF.

CDR3 sequence reads: CASQIESGNTIYF. As DNA, the CDR3 is TGTGCCAGCCAGATTGAATCTGGAAACACCATATATTTT. This chain joins TRBV18 and TRBJ1-3, with D unresolved. Trimming took off 8 bases at V and 1 base at J, with 9 bases between the two ends. CDR1 and CDR2 from the germline V gene are KGHSH and LQKENI. The CDR3 spans 13 residues.

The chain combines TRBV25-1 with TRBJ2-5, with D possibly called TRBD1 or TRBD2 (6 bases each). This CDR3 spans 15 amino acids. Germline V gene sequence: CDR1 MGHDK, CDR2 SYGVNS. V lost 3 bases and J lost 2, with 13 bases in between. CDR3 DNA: TGTGCCAGCAGTGAGGGGGGCAGCCTTCAAGAGACCCAGTACTTC. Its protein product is CASSEGGSLQETQYF.

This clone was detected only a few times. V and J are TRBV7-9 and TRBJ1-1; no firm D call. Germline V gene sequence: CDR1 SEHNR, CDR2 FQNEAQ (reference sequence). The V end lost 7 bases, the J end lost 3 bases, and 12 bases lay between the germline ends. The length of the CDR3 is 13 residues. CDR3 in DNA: TGTGCCAGCACCGTACTTGGGGACACTGAAGCTTTCTTT. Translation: CASTVLGDTEAFF.

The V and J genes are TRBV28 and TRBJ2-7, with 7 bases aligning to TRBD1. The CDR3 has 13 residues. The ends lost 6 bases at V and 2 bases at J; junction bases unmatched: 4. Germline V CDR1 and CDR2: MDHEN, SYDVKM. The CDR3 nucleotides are TGTGCCAGCAGATCCGGGACAGCCTACGAGCAGTACTTC. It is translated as CASRSGTAYEQYF.

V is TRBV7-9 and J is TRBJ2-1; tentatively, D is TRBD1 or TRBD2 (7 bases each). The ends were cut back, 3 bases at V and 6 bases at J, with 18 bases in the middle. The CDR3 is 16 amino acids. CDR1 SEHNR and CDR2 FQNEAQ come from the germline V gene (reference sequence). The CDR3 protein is CASSFAGRGRVNEQFF. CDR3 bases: TGTGCCAGCAGCTTTGCGGGGAGGGGGCGGGTCAATGAGCAGTTCTTC.

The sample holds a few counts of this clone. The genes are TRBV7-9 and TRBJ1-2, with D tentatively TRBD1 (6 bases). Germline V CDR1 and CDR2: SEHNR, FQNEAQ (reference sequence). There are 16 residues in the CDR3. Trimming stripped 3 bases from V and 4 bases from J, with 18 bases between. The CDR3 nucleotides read TGTGCCAGCAGCTTCGGGGGCCTCGCTACCCCCTATGGCTACACCTTC. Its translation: CASSFGGLATPYGYTF.

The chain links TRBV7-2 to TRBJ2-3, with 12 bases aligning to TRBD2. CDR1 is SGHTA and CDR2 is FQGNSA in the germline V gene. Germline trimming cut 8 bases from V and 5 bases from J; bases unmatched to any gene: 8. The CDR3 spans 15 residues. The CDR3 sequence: CASDASGGALDTQYF. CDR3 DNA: TGTGCCAGCGACGCTAGCGGGGGGGCCCTAGATACGCAGTATTTT.

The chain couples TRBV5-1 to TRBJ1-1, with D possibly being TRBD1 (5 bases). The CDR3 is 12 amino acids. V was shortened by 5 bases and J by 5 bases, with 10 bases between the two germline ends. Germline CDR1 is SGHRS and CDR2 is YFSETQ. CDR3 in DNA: TGCGCCAGCAGTCGGGGGAAGACTGAAGCTTTCTTT. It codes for CASSRGKTEAFF.

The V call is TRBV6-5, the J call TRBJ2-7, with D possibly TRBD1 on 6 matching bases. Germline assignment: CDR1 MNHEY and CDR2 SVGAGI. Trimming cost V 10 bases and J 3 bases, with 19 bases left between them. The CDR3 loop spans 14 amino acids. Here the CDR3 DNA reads TGTGCCATCACGATCTCAGACAGGTACTACGAGCAGTACTTC. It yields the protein CAITISDRYYEQYF.

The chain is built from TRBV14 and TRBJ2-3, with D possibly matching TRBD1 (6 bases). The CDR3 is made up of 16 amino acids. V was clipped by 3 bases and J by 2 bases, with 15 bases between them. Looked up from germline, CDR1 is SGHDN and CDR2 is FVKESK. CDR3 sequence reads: CASSQLTGTYTDTQYF. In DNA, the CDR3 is TGTGCCAGCAGCCAGCTGACAGGAACCTACACAGATACGCAGTATTTT.

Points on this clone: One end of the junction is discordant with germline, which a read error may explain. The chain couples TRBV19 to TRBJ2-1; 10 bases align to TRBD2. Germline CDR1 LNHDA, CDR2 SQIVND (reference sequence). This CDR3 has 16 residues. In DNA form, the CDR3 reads TGTGCCAGTAGTATAGTACTAGCGGGGTCCTTCAATGAGCAGTTCTTC. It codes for CASSIVLAGSFNEQFF.

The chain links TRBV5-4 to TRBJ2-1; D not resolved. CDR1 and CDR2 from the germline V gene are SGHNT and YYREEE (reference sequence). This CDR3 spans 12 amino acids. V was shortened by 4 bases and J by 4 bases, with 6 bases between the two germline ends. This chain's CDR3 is CASSDSYNEQFF. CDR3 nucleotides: TGTGCCAGCAGCGATTCTTACAATGAGCAGTTCTTC.

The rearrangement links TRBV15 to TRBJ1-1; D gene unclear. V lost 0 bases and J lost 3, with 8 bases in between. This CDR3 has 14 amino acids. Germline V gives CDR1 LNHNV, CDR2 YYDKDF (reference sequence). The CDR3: CATSRDGVDTEAFF. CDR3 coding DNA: TGTGCCACCAGCAGAGATGGGGTGGACACTGAAGCTTTCTTT.

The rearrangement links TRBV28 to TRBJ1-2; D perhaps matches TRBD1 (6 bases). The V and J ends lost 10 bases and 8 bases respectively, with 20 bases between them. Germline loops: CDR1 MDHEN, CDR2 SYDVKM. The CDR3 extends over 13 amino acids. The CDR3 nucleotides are TGTGCCACCAAACAGGGTCTGAGGGGGGGCTACACCTTC. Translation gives CATKQGLRGGYTF.

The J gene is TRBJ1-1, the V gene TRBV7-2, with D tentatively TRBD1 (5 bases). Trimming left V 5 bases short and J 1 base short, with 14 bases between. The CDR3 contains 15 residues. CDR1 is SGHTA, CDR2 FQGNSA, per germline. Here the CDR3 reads CASSQRLGTNTEAFF. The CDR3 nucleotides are TGTGCCAGCAGCCAACGTTTAGGGACGAACACTGAAGCTTTCTTT.

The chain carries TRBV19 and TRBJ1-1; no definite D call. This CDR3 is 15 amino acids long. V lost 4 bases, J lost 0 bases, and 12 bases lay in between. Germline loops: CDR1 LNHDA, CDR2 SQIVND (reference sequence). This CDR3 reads CASSKAADLNTEAFF. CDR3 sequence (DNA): TGTGCCAGTAGTAAGGCAGCCGACCTGAACACTGAAGCTTTCTTT. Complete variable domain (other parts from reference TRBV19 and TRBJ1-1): DGGITQSPKYLFRKEGQNVTLSCEQNLNHDAMYWYRQDPGQGLRLIYYSQIVNDFQKGDIAEGYSVSREKKESFPLTVTSAQKNPTAFYLCASSKAADLNTEAFFGQGTRLTVV.

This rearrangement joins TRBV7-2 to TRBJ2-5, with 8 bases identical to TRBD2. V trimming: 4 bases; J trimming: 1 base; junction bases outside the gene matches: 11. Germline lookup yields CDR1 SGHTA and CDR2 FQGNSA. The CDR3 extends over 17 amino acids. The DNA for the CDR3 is TGTGCCAGCAGCTGGGGCAAGGGCGGGGGGTTCCAAGAGACCCAGTACTTC. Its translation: CASSWGKGGGFQETQYF.

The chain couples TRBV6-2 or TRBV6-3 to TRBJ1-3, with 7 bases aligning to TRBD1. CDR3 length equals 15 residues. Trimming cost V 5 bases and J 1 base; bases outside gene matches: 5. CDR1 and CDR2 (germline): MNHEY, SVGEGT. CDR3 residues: CASSNRQGSGNTIYF. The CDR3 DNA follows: TGTGCCAGCAGTAACCGACAGGGATCTGGAAACACCATATATTTT.

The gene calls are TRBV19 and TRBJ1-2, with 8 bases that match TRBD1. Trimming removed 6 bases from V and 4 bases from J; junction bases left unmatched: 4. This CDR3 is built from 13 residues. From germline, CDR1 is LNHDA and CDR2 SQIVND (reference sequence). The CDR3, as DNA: TGTGCCAGTAGACCACAGGGGGGCTATGGCTACACCTTC. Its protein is CASRPQGGYGYTF.

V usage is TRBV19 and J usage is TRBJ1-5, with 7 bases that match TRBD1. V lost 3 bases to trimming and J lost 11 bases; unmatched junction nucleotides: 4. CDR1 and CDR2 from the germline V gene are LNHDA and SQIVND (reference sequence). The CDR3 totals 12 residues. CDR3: CASSMTGMTQHF. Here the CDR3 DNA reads TGTGCCAGTAGTATGACAGGGATGACCCAGCATTTT.